This T cell receptor beta chain is drawn from a study of shared clonotypes between healthy human individuals. Study-wide background: Each donor's CD4 naive and CD4 memory cells filled three plates apiece, CD8 naive two, and CD8 memory one.

Note on this clone: Its antigen is still unknown.

Naivety among CD8 cells was defined by CD45RO negativity and positive CCR7 selection, thereby excluding terminally differentiated effector memory CD45RA+ cells. In the study's own analysis: ImmunoSEQ gave junction-only sequences without quality scores, so filtering differed. Measured with immunoSEQ multiplex PCR; TCRdb has only the in-frame clones, and not every one. From that table come the V and J calls and clone size; the DNA was used to work out D and trimming. The sample includes around 2,000,000 clones, roughly 91% of them seen just once. Trimming shortened V by 7 bases and J by 7 bases, and 8 bases separated the two germline ends. Germline V gene data show CDR1 as MGHDK and CDR2 as SYGVNS. CDR3 size: 11 residues. Study-wide results and limits: Sequencing depth was expected to affect clonotype sharing among donors. Non-shared clonotypes were found to have lower generation probabilities than the clonotypes that were shared by all four of the sorted-subset donors.

Sequencing was performed on naive CD8+ T cells from PBMCs. The source of this sequence is a man between 18 and 35 years old in good health. Some clones in this sample may be carry-over from other donors' samples. V and J are TRBV25-1 and TRBJ2-1; possible D gene TRBD2, 6 bases. The CDR3 spells CASTAGNEQFF. DNA of the CDR3: TGTGCCAGCACCGCGGGGAATGAGCAGTTCTTC.